What follows are 24 T cell receptor beta chains derived from one specimen sequenced in a study of siplizumab effects on memory and regulatory T cells. Using immunoSEQ multiplex PCR, the repertoire was profiled, and TCRdb retains in-frame clones only, with some absent. The table includes about 57,000 clones, 75% to 90% detected once. The sequencing sample was made of memory CD4+ T cells sorted from blood. Receptor source: a human donor in good health.

This clone was seen a few times. The chain is built from TRBV7-9 and TRBJ1-2; 10 positions match TRBD1. The CDR3 length is 17 residues. Germline CDR1 is SEHNR and CDR2 is FQNEAQ (reference sequence). Trimming cost V 4 bases and J 8 bases; bases outside gene matches: 16. CDR3 bases: TGTGCCAGCAGCTCATTTAGGACAGGGGGTCCCTTGGGAGGCTACACCTTC. Translating it yields CASSSFRTGGPLGGYTF.

The genes are TRBV6-6 and TRBJ1-1, with D maybe TRBD1 (6 bases). V dropped 8 bases and J dropped 4 bases, with 23 bases sitting between them. This CDR3 is 16 amino acids long. CDR1 MNHNY and CDR2 SVGAGI come from the germline V gene (reference sequence). CDR3 sequence (DNA): TGTGCCAGCGTACCCGGGACAATGGGGAGGGCCACTGAAGCTTTCTTT. It is translated as CASVPGTMGRATEAFF.

The table lists this clone with a few counts. This chain links TRBV6-5 with TRBJ1-1, with D maybe TRBD1 (5 bases). There are 15 residues in the CDR3. In germline, CDR1 is MNHEY, CDR2 SVGAGI. Trimming removed 0 bases from V and 5 bases from J, with 13 bases in between. The CDR3 reads CASSYSTVRRTEAFF. As DNA, the CDR3 is TGTGCCAGCAGTTACTCGACAGTCCGAAGGACTGAAGCTTTCTTT.

The chain combines TRBV19 with TRBJ2-6, with D possibly TRBD1 on 6 matching bases. Per germline, CDR1 LNHDA and CDR2 SQIVND (reference sequence). The CDR3 has 17 amino acids. V lost 7 bases and J lost 4, with 20 bases in between. The CDR3 loop reads CASTPGHAAWGANVLTF. For the CDR3, the DNA is TGTGCCAGTACCCCGGGACACGCCGCCTGGGGGGCCAACGTCCTGACTTTC.

The CDR3 bases are TGTGCCAGCAGCCCTAAACCGGGATCCAACACCGGGGAGCTGTTTTTT. It yields the protein CASSPKPGSNTGELFF. The rearrangement links TRBV5-6 to TRBJ2-2, with D perhaps matching TRBD2 (5 bases). CDR3 length: 16 residues. From germline, CDR1 is SGHDT and CDR2 YYEEEE. The V and J ends lost 4 bases and 2 bases respectively, with 15 bases between them.

V and J are TRBV10-3 and TRBJ1-1; 8 nucleotides agree with TRBD1. The germline V gene has CDR1 ENHRY and CDR2 SYGVKD. V lost 4 bases and J lost 5; bases outside the gene matches: 6. CDR3 length: 14 amino acids. CDR3 DNA sequence: TGTGCCATCAGTGCGAGGACAGGGTCGACTGAAGCTTTCTTT. This codes for CAISARTGSTEAFF.

The table lists this clone with a few counts. The rearrangement links TRBV5-4 to TRBJ2-7, with D perhaps TRBD2 (7 bases). CDR3 size: 16 residues. V lost 4 bases and J lost 0, with 17 bases in between. Looked up from germline, CDR1 is SGHNT and CDR2 is YYREEE (reference sequence). CDR3 protein: CASSKGGGGSSYEQYF. In nucleotides, the CDR3 is TGTGCCAGCAGCAAGGGGGGTGGCGGGAGCTCCTACGAGCAGTACTTC.

The V gene is TRBV7-8, the J gene TRBJ2-2, with D perhaps TRBD1 or TRBD2 (6 bases each). CDR1 and CDR2 (germline): SGHVS, FQNEAQ. The CDR3 sequence is 18 residues long. V gave up 2 bases and J gave up 0 bases, with 16 bases separating them. Written as DNA, the CDR3 is TGTGCCAGCAGCTTAAGGGGGGCCGGGACTTCGAACACCGGGGAGCTGTTTTTT. This gives the protein CASSLRGAGTSNTGELFF. Variable domain in full (rest from reference TRBV7-8 and TRBJ2-2): GAGVSQSPRYKVAKRGQDVALRCDPISGHVSLFWYQQALGQGPEFLTYFQNEAQLDKSGLPSDRFFAERPEGSVSTLKIQRTQQEDSAVYLCASSLRGAGTSNTGELFFGEGSRLTVL.

This clone was found once. V is TRBV9 and J is TRBJ1-5; unclear D gene. The CDR3 sequence is 13 residues long. V lost 0 bases and J 4 bases, leaving 5 bases between the germline ends. Germline loops: CDR1 SGDLS, CDR2 YYNGEE. DNA for the CDR3: TGTGCCAGCAGCGTAGCCAGTAATCAGCCCCAGCATTTT. Protein product: CASSVASNQPQHF. Using reference TRBV9 and TRBJ1-5 for the parts outside the CDR3, the full variable domain is DSGVTQTPKHLITATGQRVTLRCSPRSGDLSVYWYQQSLDQGLQFLIQYYNGEERAKGNILERFSAQQFPDLHSELNLSSLELGDSALYFCASSVASNQPQHFGDGTRLSIL.

The chain carries TRBV4-1 and TRBJ2-7; TRBD1 might be the D (5 bases). V was cut by 1 base and J by 4 bases, with 14 bases left in between. The CDR3 loop spans 15 amino acids. Germline assignment: CDR1 MGHRA and CDR2 YSYEKL. In DNA form, the CDR3 reads TGCGCCAGCAGCCAAGTGGGGCGAGCCCGGTACGAGCAGTACTTC. This sequence encodes CASSQVGRARYEQYF.

The V gene is TRBV27, the J gene TRBJ2-5; 8 bases are a match to TRBD1. The CDR3 length is 15 residues. Germline V gene lookup returns CDR1 MNHEY and CDR2 SMNVEV (reference sequence). Germline trimming cut 5 bases from V and 4 bases from J; bases unmatched to any gene: 9. DNA for the CDR3: TGTGCCAGCAGTCGAAGACAGGGGATGGGAGAGACCCAGTACTTC. Protein: CASSRRQGMGETQYF.

This clone was detected a few times. The rearrangement joins TRBV18 to TRBJ1-2; D is ambiguous. CDR1 KGHSH and CDR2 LQKENI come from the germline V gene. Trimming took 2 bases from V and 6 from J, leaving 13 bases between them. This CDR3 is built from 14 residues. The CDR3 DNA reads TGTGCCAGCTCACCAGAAGGACCCGGCCATGGCTACACCTTC. It translates to CASSPEGPGHGYTF.

J is TRBJ2-7 and V is TRBV6-6, with D possibly matching TRBD2 (6 bases). This CDR3 comprises 15 residues. Germline CDR1 MNHNY, CDR2 SVGAGI (reference sequence). Trimming removed 4 bases from V and 1 base from J, with 14 bases in between. The CDR3 reads CASSWGVGQSYEQYF. CDR3 nucleotides: TGTGCCAGCAGTTGGGGGGTGGGGCAGTCCTACGAGCAGTACTTC.

This clone was counted a single time. The chain couples TRBV2 to TRBJ1-6; 7 bases fit TRBD1. Germline trimming cut 6 bases from V and 10 bases from J; bases unmatched to any gene: 3. Germline-derived CDR1 and CDR2 are SNHLY and FYNNEI. The CDR3 runs to 12 residues. This chain's CDR3 is CASRDRNSPLHF. The CDR3 nucleotides are TGTGCCAGCAGGGACAGGAACTCACCCCTCCACTTT.

The chain is built from TRBV18 and TRBJ1-3; no reliable D call. The CDR3 has 15 residues. The germline V gene has CDR1 KGHSH and CDR2 LQKENI. Trimming shortened V by 3 bases and J by 0 bases, and 9 bases separated the two germline ends. The CDR3 loop reads CASSPSSSSGNTIYF. The CDR3 DNA reads TGTGCCAGCTCACCTTCAAGTAGCTCTGGAAACACCATATATTTT.

This sequence joins TRBV19 and TRBJ1-5; 7 nucleotides match TRBD1. The CDR3 consists of 12 residues. Germline CDR1 is LNHDA and CDR2 is SQIVND (reference sequence). The junction had 5 bases not matched to a gene; V was cut back by 8 bases and J by 7 bases. CDR3 sequence reads: CASDREGQPQHF. The CDR3 bases are TGTGCCAGTGACAGGGAGGGGCAGCCCCAGCATTTT.

This sequence joins TRBV11-2 and TRBJ1-6, with a possible D match to TRBD1 (6 bases). The CDR3 has 15 amino acids. The V end lost 5 bases, the J end lost 0 bases, and 8 bases lay between the germline ends. Germline loops: CDR1 SGHAT, CDR2 FQNNGV. The CDR3 loop is CASSPGVSYNSPLHF. The CDR3 DNA follows: TGTGCCAGCAGCCCAGGGGTCTCCTATAATTCACCCCTCCACTTT.

This clone has just one count. This chain links TRBV7-9 with TRBJ2-6; no firm D call. V lost 7 bases, J lost 0 bases, and 16 bases lay in between. Germline V gene sequence: CDR1 SEHNR, CDR2 FQNEAQ (reference sequence). This CDR3 has 17 amino acids. This CDR3 is CASTGRAAHSGANVLTF. The CDR3 DNA follows: TGTGCCAGCACCGGAAGGGCAGCGCACTCTGGGGCCAACGTCCTGACTTTC.

This clone was seen only a few times. The chain links TRBV5-1 to TRBJ2-5, with D perhaps given as TRBD1 or TRBD2 (5 bases each). The CDR3 loop spans 16 amino acids. Germline loops: CDR1 SGHRS, CDR2 YFSETQ. V was pared by 0 bases and J by 5 bases, with 17 bases between. The CDR3, as DNA: TGCGCCAGCAGCTTGGAGGGACGGGGAAAAAAGGAGACCCAGTACTTC. Its translation is CASSLEGRGKKETQYF.

This chain connects TRBV27 to TRBJ2-7; the match to TRBD1 covers 7 bases. V lost 1 base to trimming and J lost 5 bases; unmatched junction nucleotides: 11. The CDR3 totals 16 residues. In germline, CDR1 is MNHEY, CDR2 SMNVEV (reference sequence). In DNA form, the CDR3 reads TGTGCCAGCAGTTTATACTCGCCCCGACAGGGCAACGAGCAGTACTTC. Protein product: CASSLYSPRQGNEQYF.

The chain links TRBV5-1 to TRBJ2-1; 8 nucleotides align to TRBD1. The CDR3 is 14 residues long. With V trimmed by 2 bases and J by 8 bases, 6 bases remained unmatched. Per the germline V gene, CDR1 is SGHRS and CDR2 is YFSETQ. The CDR3 DNA sequence: TGCGCCAGCAGCTTTTGGACAGGGCGAGATGAGCAGTTCTTC. Residues: CASSFWTGRDEQFF.

This chain joins TRBV11-2 and TRBJ2-7, with unresolved D. The CDR3 sequence is 13 residues long. The germline CDR1 and CDR2 sequences are SGHAT and FQNNGV. The V gene lost 6 bases and the J gene lost 2 bases, with 11 bases spanning the gap. The CDR3 spells CASRAIGTYEQYF. The CDR3 nucleotides read TGTGCCAGCAGAGCGATAGGGACCTACGAGCAGTACTTC.

This sequence joins TRBV7-2 and TRBJ1-2, with D unresolved. V lost 1 base, J lost 5 bases, and 14 bases lay in between. Looked up from germline, CDR1 is SGHTA and CDR2 is FQGNSA. The CDR3 has 15 residues. The chain's CDR3 is CASSLGENWLYGYTF. Written as DNA, the CDR3 is TGTGCCAGCAGCTTAGGGGAAAACTGGTTATATGGCTACACCTTC. Using reference TRBV7-2 and TRBJ1-2 for the parts outside the CDR3, the full variable domain is GAGVSQSPSNKVTEKGKDVELRCDPISGHTALYWYRQSLGQGLEFLIYFQGNSAPDKSGLPSDRFSAERTGGSVSTLTIQRTQQEDSAVYLCASSLGENWLYGYTFGSGTRLTVV.

This chain joins TRBV6-1 and TRBJ2-3; the D is unclear. The CDR3 has 13 residues. Germline V gives CDR1 MNHNS, CDR2 SASEGT. Trimming stripped 6 bases from V and 1 base from J, with 8 bases between. The CDR3 spells CASRRDGTDTQYF. The CDR3 DNA sequence: TGTGCCAGCAGGAGAGACGGCACAGATACGCAGTATTTT.